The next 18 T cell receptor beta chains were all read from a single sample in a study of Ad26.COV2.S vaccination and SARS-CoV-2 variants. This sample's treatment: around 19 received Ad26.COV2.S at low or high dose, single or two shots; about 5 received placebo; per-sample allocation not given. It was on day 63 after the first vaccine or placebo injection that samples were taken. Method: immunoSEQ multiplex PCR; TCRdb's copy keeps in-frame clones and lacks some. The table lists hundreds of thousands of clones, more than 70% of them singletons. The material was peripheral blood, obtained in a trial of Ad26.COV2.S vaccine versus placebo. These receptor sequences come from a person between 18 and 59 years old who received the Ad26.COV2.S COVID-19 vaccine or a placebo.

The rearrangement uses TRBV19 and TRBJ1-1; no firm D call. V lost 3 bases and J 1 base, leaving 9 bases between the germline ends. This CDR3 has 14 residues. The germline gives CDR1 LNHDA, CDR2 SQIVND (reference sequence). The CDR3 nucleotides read TGTGCCAGTAGTATCGAGACGGGGAACACTGAAGCTTTCTTT. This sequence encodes CASSIETGNTEAFF. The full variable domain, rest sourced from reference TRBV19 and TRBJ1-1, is DGGITQSPKYLFRKEGQNVTLSCEQNLNHDAMYWYRQDPGQGLRLIYYSQIVNDFQKGDIAEGYSVSREKKESFPLTVTSAQKNPTAFYLCASSIETGNTEAFFGQGTRLTVV.

DNA of the CDR3: TGTGCCAGCAGCTTAGTACAGAACATGAACACTGAAGCTTTCTTT. Its translation: CASSLVQNMNTEAFF. The rearrangement uses TRBV7-9 and TRBJ1-1; D is unclear. The CDR3 consists of 15 residues. CDR1 is SEHNR, CDR2 FQNEAQ, per germline (reference sequence). Trimming left V 1 base short and J 0 bases short, with 9 bases between.

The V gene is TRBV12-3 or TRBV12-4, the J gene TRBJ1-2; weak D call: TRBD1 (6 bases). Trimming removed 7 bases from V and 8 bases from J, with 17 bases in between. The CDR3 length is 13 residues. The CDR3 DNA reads TGTGCCAGCACCTCGGGGAGTGGGACAGGCTACACCTTC. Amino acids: CASTSGSGTGYTF.

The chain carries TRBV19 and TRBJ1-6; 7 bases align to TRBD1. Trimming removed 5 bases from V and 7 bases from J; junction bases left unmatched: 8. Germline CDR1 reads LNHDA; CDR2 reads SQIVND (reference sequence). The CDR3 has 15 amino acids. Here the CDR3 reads CASSPSGQPNSPLHF. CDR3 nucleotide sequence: TGTGCCAGTAGTCCCTCGGGACAGCCGAATTCACCCCTCCACTTT.

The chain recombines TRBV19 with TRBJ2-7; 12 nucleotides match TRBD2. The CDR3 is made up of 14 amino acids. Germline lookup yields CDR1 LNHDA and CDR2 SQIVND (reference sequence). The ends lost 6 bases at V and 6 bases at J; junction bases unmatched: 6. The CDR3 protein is CASRPRTSGIEQYF. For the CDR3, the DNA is TGTGCCAGTAGGCCCCGGACTAGCGGGATCGAGCAGTACTTC.

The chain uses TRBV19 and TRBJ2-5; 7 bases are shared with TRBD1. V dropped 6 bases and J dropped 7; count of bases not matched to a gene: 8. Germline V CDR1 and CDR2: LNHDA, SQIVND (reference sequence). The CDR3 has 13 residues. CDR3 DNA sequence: TGTGCCAGTAGCGGGGACAGAAGGAGGACCCAGTACTTC. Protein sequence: CASSGDRRRTQYF.

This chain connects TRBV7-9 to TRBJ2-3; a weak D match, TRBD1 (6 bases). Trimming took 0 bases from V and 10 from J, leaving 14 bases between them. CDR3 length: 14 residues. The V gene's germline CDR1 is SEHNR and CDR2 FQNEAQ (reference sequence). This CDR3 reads CASSLAQGLGSQYF. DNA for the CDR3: TGTGCCAGCAGCTTAGCGCAGGGGCTAGGGTCGCAGTATTTT.

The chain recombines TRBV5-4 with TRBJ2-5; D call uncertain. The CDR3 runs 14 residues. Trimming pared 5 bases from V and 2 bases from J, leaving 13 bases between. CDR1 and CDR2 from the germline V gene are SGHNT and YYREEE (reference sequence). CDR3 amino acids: CASSTHRLQETQYF. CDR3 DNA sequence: TGTGCCAGCAGTACTCACCGGTTGCAAGAGACCCAGTACTTC.

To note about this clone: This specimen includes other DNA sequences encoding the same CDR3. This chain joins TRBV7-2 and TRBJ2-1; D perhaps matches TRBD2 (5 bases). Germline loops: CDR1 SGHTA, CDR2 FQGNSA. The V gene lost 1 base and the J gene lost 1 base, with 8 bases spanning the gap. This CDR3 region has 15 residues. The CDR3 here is CASSLDRGSYNEQFF. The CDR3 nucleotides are TGTGCCAGCAGCTTAGACCGGGGTTCCTACAATGAGCAGTTCTTC. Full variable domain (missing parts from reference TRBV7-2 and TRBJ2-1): GAGVSQSPSNKVTEKGKDVELRCDPISGHTALYWYRQSLGQGLEFLIYFQGNSAPDKSGLPSDRFSAERTGGSVSTLTIQRTQQEDSAVYLCASSLDRGSYNEQFFGPGTRLTVL.

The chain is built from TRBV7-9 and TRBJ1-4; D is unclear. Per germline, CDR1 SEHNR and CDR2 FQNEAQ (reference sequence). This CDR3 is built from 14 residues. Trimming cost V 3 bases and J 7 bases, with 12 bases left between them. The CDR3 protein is CASSLLERSEKLFF. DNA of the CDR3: TGTGCCAGCAGCTTGTTGGAGAGATCTGAAAAACTGTTTTTT. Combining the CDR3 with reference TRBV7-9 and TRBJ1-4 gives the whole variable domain DTGVSQNPRHKITKRGQNVTFRCDPISEHNRLYWYRQTLGQGPEFLTYFQNEAQLEKSRLLSDRFSAERPKGSFSTLEIQRTEQGDSAMYLCASSLLERSEKLFFGSGTQLSVL.

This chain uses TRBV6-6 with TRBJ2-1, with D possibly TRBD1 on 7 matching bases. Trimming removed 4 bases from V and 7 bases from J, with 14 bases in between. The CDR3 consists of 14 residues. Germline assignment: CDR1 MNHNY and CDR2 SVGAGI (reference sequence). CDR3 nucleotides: TGTGCCAGCAGTTCACAACAGGGGAGGAATGAGCAGTTCTTC. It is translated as CASSSQQGRNEQFF.

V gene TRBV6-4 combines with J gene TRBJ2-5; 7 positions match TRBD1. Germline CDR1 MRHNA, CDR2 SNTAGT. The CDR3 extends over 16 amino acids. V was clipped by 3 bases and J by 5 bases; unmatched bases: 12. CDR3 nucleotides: TGTGCCAGCAGTGATCCCGACAGGGCACGTAGGGAGACCCAGTACTTC. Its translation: CASSDPDRARRETQYF.

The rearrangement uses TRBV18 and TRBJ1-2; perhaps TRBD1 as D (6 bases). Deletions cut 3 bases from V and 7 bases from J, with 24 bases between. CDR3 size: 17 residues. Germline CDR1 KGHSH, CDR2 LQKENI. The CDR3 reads CASSPLQITPGQGGYTF. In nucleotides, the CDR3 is TGTGCCAGCTCACCCCTCCAGATCACTCCGGGACAAGGTGGCTACACCTTC.

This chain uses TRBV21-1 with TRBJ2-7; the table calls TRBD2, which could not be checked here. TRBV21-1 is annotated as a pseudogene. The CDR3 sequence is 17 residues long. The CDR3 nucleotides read TGTGCCAGCAGCAAAGTGTTCGGGGGGACGGCGACCTACGAGCAGTACTTC. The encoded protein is CASSKVFGGTATYEQYF.

The CDR3 spells CASSWDKNTEAFF. As DNA, the CDR3 is TGTGCCAGCAGCTGGGACAAGAACACTGAAGCTTTCTTT. V usage is TRBV7-9 and J usage is TRBJ1-1; D might be TRBD1 (6 bases). V was clipped by 4 bases and J by 1 base, with 7 bases between them. In germline, CDR1 is SEHNR, CDR2 FQNEAQ (reference sequence). This CDR3 spans 13 amino acids.

The chain's CDR3 is CSASLGGGETQYF. The CDR3 DNA is TGCAGTGCTAGTTTGGGGGGCGGGGAGACCCAGTACTTC. This chain connects TRBV20-1 to TRBJ2-5; either TRBD1 or TRBD2 may supply D (6 bases each). The germline V and J ends were trimmed by 3 bases and 5 bases, with 13 bases remaining between them. This CDR3 spans 13 amino acids. Germline lookup yields CDR1 DFQATT and CDR2 SNEGSKA (reference sequence).

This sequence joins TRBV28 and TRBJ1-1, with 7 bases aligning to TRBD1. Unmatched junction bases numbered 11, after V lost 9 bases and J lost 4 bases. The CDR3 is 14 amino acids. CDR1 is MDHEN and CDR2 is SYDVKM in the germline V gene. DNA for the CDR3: TGTGCCAGTACCAATCCCAGGGGGGGCACTGAAGCTTTCTTT. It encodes CASTNPRGGTEAFF.

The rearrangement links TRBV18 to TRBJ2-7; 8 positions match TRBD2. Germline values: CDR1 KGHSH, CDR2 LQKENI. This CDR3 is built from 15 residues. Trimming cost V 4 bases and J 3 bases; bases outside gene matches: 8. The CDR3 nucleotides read TGTGCCAGCTCACGGAGACTAGCGCCCGACTACGAGCAGTACTTC. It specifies CASSRRLAPDYEQYF.